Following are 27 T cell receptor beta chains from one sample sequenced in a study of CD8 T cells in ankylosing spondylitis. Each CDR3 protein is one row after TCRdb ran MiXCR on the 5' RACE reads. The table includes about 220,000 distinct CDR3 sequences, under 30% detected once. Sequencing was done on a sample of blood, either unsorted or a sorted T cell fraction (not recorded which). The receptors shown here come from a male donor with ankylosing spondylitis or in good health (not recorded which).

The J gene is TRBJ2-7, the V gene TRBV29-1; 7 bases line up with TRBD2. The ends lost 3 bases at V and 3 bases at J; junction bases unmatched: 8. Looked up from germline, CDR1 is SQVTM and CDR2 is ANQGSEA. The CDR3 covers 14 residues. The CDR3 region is CSVDEGGSGYEQYF. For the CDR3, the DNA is TGCAGCGTTGACGAGGGCGGGAGTGGCTACGAGCAGTACTTC.

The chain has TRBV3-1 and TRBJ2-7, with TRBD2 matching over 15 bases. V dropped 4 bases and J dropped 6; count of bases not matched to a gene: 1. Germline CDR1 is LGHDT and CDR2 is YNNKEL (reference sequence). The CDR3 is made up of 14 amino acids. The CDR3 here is CASSRTSGRGEQYF. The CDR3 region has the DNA TGTGCCAGCAGCCGGACTAGCGGGAGGGGCGAGCAGTACTTC.

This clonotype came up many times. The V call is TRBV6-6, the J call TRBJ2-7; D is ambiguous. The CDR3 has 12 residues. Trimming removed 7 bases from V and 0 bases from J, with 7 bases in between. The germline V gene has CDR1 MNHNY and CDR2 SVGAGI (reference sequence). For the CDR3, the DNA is TGTGCCAGCACCCGGTCCTCCTACGAGCAGTACTTC. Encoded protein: CASTRSSYEQYF.

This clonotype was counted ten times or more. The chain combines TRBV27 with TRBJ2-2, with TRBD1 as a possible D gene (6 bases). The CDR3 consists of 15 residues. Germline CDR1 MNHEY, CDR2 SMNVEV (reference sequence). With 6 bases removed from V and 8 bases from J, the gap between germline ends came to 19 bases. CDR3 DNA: TGTGCCAGCAGCACCCCCACAGGGCGCAGAGGGGAGCTGTTTTTT. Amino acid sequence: CASSTPTGRRGELFF.

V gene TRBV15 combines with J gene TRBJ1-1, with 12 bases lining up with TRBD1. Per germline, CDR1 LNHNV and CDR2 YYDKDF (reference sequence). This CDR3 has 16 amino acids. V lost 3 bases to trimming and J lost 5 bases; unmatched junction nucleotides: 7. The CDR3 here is CATSRQGQGANTEAFF. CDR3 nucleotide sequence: TGTGCCACCAGCAGGCAGGGACAGGGGGCCAATACTGAAGCTTTCTTT.

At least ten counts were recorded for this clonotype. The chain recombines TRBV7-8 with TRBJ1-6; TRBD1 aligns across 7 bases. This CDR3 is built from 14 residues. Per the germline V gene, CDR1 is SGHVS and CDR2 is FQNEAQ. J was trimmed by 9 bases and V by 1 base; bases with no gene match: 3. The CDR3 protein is CASSLGDRVSPLHF. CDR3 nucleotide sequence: TGTGCCAGCAGCTTAGGAGACAGGGTTTCACCCCTCCACTTT.

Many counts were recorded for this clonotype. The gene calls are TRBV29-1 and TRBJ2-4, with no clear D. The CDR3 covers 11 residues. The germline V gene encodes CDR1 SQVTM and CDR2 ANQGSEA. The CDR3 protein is CRYRVGNIQYF. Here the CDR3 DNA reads TGCAGGTATCGGGTTGGGAACATTCAGTACTTC.

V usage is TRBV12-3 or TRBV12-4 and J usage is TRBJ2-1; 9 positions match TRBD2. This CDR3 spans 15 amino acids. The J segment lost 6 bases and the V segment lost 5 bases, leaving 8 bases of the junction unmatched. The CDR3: CASSTPSGMSNEQFF. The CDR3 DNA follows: TGTGCCAGCAGTACCCCTAGCGGGATGAGCAATGAGCAGTTCTTC.

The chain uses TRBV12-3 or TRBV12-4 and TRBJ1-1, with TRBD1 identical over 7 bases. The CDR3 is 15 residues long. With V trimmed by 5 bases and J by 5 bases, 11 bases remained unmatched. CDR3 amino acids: CASSLLGTAKTEAFF. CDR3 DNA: TGTGCCAGCAGTCTCCTAGGGACAGCCAAGACTGAAGCTTTCTTT.

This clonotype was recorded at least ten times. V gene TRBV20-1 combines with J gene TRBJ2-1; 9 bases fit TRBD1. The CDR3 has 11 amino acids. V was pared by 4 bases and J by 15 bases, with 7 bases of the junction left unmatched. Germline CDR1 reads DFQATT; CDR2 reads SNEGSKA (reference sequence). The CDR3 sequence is CSANRGQFGFF. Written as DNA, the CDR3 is TGCAGTGCTAACAGGGGGCAATTTGGGTTCTTC.

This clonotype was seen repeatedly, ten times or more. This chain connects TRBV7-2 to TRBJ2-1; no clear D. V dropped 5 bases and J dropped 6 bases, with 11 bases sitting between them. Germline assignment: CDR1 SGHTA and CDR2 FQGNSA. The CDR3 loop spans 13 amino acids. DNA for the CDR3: TGTGCCAGCAGCCCCGAGTACCGCAATGAGCAGTTCTTC. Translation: CASSPEYRNEQFF.

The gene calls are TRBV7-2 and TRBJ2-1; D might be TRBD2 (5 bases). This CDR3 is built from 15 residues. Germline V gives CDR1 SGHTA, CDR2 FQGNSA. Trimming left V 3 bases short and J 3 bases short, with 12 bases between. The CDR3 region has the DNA TGTGCCAGCAGCTTTGTGGTGGAGGACTACAATGAGCAGTTCTTC. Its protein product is CASSFVVEDYNEQFF. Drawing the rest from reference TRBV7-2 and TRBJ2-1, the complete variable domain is GAGVSQSPSNKVTEKGKDVELRCDPISGHTALYWYRQSLGQGLEFLIYFQGNSAPDKSGLPSDRFSAERTGGSVSTLTIQRTQQEDSAVYLCASSFVVEDYNEQFFGPGTRLTVL.

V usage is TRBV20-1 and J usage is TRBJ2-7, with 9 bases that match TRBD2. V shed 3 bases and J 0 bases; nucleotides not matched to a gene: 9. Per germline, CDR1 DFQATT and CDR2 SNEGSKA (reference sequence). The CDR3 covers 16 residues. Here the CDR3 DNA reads TGCAGTGCTAGGCCAGACAGCGGGAGGTTCTCCTACGAGCAGTACTTC. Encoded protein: CSARPDSGRFSYEQYF.

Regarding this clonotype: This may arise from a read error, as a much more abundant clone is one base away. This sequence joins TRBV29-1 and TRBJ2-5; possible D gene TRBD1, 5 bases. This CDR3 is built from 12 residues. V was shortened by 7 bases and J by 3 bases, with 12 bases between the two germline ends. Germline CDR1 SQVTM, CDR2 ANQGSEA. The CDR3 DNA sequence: TGCAGCGGTGGACATGGAAAAGAGACCCAGTACTTC. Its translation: CSGGHGKETQYF. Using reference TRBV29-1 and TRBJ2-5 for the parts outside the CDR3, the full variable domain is SAVISQKPSRDICQRGTSLTIQCQVDSQVTMMFWYRQQPGQSLTLIATANQGSEATYESGFVIDKFPISRPNLTFSTLTVSNMSPEDSSIYLCSGGHGKETQYFGPGTRLLVL.

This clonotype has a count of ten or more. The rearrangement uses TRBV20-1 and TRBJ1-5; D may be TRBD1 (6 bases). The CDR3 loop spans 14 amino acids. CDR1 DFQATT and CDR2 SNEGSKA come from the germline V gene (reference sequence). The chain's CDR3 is CSARGRDTIQPQHF. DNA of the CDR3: TGCAGCGCTCGGGGCCGGGACACCATTCAGCCCCAGCATTTT.

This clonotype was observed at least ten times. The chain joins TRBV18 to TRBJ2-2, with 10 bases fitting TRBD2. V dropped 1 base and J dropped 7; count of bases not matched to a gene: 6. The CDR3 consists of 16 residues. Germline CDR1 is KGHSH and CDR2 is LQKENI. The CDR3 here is CASSPQLAGENGELFF. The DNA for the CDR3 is TGTGCCAGCTCACCACAGCTAGCGGGAGAGAACGGGGAGCTGTTTTTT.

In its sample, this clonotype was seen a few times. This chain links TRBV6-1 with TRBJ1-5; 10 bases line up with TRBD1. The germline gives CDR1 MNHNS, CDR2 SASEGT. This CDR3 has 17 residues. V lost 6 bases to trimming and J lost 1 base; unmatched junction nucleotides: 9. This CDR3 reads CASSPGTGVGSNQPQHF. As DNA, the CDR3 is TGTGCCAGCAGCCCCGGGACAGGGGTCGGCAGCAATCAGCCCCAGCATTTT.

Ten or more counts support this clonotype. The CDR3 sequence is CASSLATGATNEKLFF. DNA of the CDR3: TGCGCCAGCAGCTTGGCCACAGGGGCAACTAATGAAAAACTGTTTTTT. The gene calls are TRBV5-1 and TRBJ1-4, with 7 positions matching TRBD1. This CDR3 spans 16 amino acids. V shed 0 bases and J 0 bases; nucleotides not matched to a gene: 2. Germline loops: CDR1 SGHRS, CDR2 YFSETQ.

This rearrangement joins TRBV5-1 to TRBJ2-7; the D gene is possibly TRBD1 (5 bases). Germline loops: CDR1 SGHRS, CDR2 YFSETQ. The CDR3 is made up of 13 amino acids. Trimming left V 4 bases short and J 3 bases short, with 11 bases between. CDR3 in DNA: TGCGCCAGCAGCCCCGAAGGGGTCTACGAGCAGTACTTC. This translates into CASSPEGVYEQYF.

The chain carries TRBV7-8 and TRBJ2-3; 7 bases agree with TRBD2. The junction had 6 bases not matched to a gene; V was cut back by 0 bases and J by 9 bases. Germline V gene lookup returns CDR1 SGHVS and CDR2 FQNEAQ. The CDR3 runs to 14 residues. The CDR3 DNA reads TGTGCCAGCAGCTTAGCGGGAGGGCGAAGAACGCAGTATTTT. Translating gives CASSLAGGRRTQYF. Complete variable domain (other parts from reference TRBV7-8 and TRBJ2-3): GAGVSQSPRYKVAKRGQDVALRCDPISGHVSLFWYQQALGQGPEFLTYFQNEAQLDKSGLPSDRFFAERPEGSVSTLKIQRTQQEDSAVYLCASSLAGGRRTQYFGPGTRLTVL.

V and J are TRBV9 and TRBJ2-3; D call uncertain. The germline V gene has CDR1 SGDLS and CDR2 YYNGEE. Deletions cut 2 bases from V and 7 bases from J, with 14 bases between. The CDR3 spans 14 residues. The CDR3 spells CASSVSGGLNTQYF. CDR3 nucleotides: TGTGCCAGCAGCGTCTCTGGCGGCCTAAATACGCAGTATTTT.

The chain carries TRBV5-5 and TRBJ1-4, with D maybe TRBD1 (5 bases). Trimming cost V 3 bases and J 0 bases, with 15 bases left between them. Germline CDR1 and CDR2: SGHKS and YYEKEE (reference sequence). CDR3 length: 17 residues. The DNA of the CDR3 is TGTGCCAGCAGCTGGGGCGCGGCTTCCGCAACTAATGAAAAACTGTTTTTT. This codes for CASSWGAASATNEKLFF.

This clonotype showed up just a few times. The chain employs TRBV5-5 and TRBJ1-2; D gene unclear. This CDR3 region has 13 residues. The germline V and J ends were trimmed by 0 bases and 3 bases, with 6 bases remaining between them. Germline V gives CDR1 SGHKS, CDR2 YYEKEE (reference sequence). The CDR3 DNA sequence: TGTGCCAGCAGCTTGGCGGGCGACTATGGCTACACCTTC. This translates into CASSLAGDYGYTF.

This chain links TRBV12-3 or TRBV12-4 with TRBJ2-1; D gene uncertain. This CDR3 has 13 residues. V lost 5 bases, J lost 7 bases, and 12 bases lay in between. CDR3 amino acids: CASSPSGWNEQFF. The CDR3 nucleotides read TGTGCCAGCAGTCCATCCGGGTGGAATGAGCAGTTCTTC.

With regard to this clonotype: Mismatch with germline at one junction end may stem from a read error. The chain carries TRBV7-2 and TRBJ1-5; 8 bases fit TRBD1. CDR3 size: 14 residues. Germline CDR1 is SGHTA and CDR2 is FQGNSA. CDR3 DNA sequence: TGTGCCAGCAGCTCGAGACAGGGGAATCTGCCCCAGCATTTT. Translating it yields CASSSRQGNLPQHF.

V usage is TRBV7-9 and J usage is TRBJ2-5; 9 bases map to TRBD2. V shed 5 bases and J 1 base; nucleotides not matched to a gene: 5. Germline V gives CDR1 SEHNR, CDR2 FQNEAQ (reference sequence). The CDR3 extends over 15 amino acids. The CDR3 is CASSHSGSGQETQYF. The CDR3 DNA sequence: TGTGCCAGCAGCCATAGCGGGAGCGGCCAAGAGACCCAGTACTTC. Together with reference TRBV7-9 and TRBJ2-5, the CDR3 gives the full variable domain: DTGVSQNPRHKITKRGQNVTFRCDPISEHNRLYWYRQTLGQGPEFLTYFQNEAQLEKSRLLSDRFSAERPKGSFSTLEIQRTEQGDSAMYLCASSHSGSGQETQYFGPGTRLLVL.

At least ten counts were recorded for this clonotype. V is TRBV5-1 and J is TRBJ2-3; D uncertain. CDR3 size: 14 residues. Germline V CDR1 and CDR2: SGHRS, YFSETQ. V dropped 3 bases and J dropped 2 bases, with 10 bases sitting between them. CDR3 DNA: TGCGCCAGCAGCTCCAACGTGGCCACAGATACGCAGTATTTT. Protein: CASSSNVATDTQYF. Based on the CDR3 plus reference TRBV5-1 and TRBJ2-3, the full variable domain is KAGVTQTPRYLIKTRGQQVTLSCSPISGHRSVSWYQQTPGQGLQFLFEYFSETQRNKGNFPGRFSGRQFSNSRSEMNVSTLELGDSALYLCASSSNVATDTQYFGPGTRLTVL.